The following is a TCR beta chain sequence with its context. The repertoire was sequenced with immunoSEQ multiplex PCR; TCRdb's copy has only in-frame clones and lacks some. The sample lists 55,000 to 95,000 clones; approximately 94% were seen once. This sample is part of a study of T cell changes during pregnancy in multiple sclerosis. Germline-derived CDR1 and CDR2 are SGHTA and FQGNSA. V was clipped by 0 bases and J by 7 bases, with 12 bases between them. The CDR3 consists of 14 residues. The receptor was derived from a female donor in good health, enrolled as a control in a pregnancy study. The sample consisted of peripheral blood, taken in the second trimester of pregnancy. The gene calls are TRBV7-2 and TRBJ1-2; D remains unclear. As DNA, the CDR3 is TGTGCCAGCAGCTTAGCTAGCCCCTCGAGTGGCTACACCTTC. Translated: CASSLASPSSGYTF.